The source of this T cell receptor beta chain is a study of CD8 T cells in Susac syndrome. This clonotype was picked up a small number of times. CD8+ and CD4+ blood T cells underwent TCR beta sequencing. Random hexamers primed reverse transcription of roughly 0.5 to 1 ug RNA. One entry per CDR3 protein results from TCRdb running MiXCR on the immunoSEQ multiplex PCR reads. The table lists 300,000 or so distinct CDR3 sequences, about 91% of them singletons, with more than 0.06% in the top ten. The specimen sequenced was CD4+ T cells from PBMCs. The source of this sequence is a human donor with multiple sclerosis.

The CDR3 DNA is TGTGCCAGCAGCCCCCCCGGGGACACTGAAGCTTTCTTT. This sequence encodes CASSPPGDTEAFF. V usage is TRBV7-9 and J usage is TRBJ1-1; no clear D. V lost 5 bases to trimming and J lost 3 bases, with 10 bases between them. This CDR3 has 13 residues. The germline gives CDR1 SEHNR, CDR2 FQNEAQ (reference sequence).